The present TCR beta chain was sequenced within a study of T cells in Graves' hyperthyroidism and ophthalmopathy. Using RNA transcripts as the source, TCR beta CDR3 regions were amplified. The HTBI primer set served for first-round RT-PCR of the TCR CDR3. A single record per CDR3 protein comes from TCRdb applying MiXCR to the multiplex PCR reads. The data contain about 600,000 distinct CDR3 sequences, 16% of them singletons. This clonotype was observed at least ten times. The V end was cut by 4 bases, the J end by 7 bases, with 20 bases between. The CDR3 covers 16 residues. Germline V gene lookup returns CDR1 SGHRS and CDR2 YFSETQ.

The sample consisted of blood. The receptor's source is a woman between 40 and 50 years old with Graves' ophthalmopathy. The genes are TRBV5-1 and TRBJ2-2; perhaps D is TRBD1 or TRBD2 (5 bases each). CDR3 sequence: CASSGLQGVVFGELFF. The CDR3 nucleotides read TGCGCCAGCAGCGGACTCCAGGGTGTGGTATTCGGGGAGCTGTTTTTT.